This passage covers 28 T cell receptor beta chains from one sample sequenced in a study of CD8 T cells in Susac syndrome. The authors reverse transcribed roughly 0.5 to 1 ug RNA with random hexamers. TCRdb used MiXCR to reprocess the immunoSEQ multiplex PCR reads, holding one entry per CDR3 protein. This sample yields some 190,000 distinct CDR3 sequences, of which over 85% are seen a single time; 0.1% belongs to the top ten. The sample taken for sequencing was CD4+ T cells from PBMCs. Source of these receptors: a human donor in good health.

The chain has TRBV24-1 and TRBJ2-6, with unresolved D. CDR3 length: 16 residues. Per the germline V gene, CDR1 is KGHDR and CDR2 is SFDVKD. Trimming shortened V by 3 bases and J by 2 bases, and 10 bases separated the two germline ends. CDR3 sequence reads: CATSDASLTGANVLTF. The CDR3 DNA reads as TGTGCCACCAGTGATGCGTCGCTGACTGGGGCCAACGTCCTGACTTTC.

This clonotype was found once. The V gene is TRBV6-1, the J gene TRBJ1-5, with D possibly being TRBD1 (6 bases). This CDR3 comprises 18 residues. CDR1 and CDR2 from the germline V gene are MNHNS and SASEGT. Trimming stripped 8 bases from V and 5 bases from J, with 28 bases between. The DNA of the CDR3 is TGTGCCAGCCGGGGTCCGGAAGGTAGGACAGTGCGGGATCAGCCCCAGCATTTT. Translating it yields CASRGPEGRTVRDQPQHF.

The CDR3 reads CASGTSGSTDTQYF. CDR3 DNA sequence: TGTGCCAGCGGGACTAGCGGGAGCACAGATACGCAGTATTTT. The chain has TRBV12-3 or TRBV12-4 and TRBJ2-3, with 12 bases identical to TRBD2. The CDR3 runs to 14 residues. Trimming cost V 8 bases and J 0 bases; bases outside gene matches: 0.

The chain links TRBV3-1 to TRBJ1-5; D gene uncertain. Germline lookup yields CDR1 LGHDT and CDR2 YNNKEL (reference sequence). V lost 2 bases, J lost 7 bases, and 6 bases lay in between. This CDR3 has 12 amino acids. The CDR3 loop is CASSQLSQPQHF. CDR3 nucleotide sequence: TGTGCCAGCAGCCAACTTTCCCAGCCCCAGCATTTT. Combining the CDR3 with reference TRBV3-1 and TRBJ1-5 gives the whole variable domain DTAVSQTPKYLVTQMGNDKSIKCEQNLGHDTMYWYKQDSKKFLKIMFSYNNKELIINETVPNRFSPKSPDKAHLNLHINSLELGDSAVYFCASSQLSQPQHFGDGTRLSIL.

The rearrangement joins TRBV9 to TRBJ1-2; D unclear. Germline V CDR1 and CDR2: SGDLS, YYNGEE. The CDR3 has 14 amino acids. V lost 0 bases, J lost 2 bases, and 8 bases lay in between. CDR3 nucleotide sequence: TGTGCCAGCAGCGTAGCGGTCGGAAACTATGGCTACACCTTC. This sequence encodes CASSVAVGNYGYTF.

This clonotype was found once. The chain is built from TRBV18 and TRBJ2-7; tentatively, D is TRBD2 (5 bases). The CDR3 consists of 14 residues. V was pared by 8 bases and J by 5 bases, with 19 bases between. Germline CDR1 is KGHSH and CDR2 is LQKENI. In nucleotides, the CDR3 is TGTGCCAGCGCTCCGGACTCCGGAGTGCACGAGCAGTACTTC. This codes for CASAPDSGVHEQYF.

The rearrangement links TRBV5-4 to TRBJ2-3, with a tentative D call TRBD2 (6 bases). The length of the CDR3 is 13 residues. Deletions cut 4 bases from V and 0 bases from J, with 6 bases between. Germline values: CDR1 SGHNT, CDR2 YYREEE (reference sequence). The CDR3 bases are TGTGCCAGCAGCACTAGCAGCACAGATACGCAGTATTTT. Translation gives CASSTSSTDTQYF.

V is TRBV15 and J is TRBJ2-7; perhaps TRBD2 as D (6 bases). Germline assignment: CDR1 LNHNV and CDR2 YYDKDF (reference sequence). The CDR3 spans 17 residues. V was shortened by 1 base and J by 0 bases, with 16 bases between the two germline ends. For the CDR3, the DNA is TGTGCCACCAGCAGAGGCCGGGCCGCGGGACCCTCCTACGAGCAGTACGTC. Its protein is CATSRGRAAGPSYEQYV.

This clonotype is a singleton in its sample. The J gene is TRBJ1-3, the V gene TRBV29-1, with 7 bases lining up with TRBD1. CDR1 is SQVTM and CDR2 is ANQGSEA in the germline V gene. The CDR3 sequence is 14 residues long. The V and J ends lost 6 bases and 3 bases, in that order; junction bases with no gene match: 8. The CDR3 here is CSVREGAGGNTIYF. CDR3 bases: TGCAGCGTGAGGGAGGGGGCAGGTGGAAACACCATATATTTT.

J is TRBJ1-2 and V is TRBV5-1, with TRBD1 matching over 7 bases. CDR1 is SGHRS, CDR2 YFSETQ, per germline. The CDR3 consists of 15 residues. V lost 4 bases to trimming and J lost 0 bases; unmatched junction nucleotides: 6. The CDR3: CASSGRTGANYGYTF. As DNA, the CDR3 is TGCGCCAGCAGCGGAAGGACAGGCGCTAACTATGGCTACACCTTC.

CDR3 DNA: TGCAGTGCTAGAGGCGGACAGGGCGGCTACAATGAGCAGTTCTTC. Amino acid sequence: CSARGGQGGYNEQFF. This chain links TRBV20-1 with TRBJ2-1; the match to TRBD1 covers 8 bases. CDR1 is DFQATT and CDR2 is SNEGSKA in the germline V gene (reference sequence). V trimming: 1 base; J trimming: 3 bases; junction bases outside the gene matches: 5. The CDR3 runs 15 residues.

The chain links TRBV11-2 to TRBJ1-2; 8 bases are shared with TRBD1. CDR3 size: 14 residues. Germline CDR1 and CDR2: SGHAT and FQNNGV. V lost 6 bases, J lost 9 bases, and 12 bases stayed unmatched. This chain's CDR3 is CASRGQGSLVSYTF. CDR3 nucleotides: TGTGCCAGCAGAGGACAGGGTTCGCTGGTTAGCTACACCTTC.

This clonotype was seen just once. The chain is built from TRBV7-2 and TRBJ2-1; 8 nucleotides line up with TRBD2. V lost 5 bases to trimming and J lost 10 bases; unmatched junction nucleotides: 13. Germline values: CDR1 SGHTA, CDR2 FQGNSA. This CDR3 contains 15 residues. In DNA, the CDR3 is TGTGCCAGCAGCCCTCTGATCGGGGGGGCATGGGAGCAGTTCTTC. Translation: CASSPLIGGAWEQFF.

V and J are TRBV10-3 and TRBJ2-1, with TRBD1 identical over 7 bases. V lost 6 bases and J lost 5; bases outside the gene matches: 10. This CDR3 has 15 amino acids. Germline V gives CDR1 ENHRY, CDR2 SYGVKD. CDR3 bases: TGTGCCATCAGGGGACCGGGACAGTGGGACAATGAGCAGTTCTTC. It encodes CAIRGPGQWDNEQFF.

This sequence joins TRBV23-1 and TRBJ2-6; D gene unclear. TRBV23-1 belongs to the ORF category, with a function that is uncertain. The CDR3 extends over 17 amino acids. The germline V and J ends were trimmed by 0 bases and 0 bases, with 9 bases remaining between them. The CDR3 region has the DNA TGCGCCAGCAGTCAATCGATCGTCGGCTCTGGGGCCAACGTCCTGACTTTC. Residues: CASSQSIVGSGANVLTF.

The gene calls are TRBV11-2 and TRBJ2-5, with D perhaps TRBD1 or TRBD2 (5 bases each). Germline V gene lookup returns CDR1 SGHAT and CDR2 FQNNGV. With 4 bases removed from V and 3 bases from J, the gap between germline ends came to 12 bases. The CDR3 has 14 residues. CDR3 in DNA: TGTGCCAGCAGCTACCCGGGGCGAGAAGAGACCCAGTACTTC. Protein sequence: CASSYPGREETQYF.

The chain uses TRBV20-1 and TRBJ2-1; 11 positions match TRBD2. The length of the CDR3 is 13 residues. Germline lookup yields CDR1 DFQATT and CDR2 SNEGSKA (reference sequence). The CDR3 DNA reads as TGCAGCCCTAGCGGGGGGTGGTCCAATGAGCAGTTCTTC. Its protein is CSPSGGWSNEQFF.

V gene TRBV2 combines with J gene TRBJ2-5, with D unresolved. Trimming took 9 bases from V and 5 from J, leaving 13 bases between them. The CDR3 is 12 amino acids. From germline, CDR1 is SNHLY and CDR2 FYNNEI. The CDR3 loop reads CASRILVETQYF. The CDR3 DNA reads TGTGCCAGTCGGATCCTTGTGGAGACCCAGTACTTC.

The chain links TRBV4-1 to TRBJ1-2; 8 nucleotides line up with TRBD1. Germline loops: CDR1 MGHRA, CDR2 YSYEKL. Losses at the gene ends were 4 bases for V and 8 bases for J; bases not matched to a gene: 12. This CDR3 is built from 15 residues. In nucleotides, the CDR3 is TGCGCCAGCAGCCTAGAGGACAGGGACGATATGGGCTACACCTTC. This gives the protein CASSLEDRDDMGYTF.

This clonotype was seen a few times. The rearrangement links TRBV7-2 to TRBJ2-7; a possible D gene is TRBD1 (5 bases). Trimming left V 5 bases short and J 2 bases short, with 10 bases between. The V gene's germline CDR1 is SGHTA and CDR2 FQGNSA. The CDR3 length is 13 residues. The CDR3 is CASSQGGPYEQYF. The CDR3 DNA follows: TGTGCCAGCAGCCAGGGCGGCCCCTACGAGCAGTACTTC.

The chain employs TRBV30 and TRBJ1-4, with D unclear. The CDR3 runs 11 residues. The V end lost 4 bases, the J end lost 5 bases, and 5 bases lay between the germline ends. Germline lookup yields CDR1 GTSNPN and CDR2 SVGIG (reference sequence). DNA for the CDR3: TGTGCCTGGACATTAAATGAAAAACTGTTTTTT. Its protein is CAWTLNEKLFF.

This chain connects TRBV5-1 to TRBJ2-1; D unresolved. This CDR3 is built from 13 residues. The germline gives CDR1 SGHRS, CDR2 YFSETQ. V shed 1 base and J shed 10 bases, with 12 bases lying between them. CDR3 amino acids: CASSLISSGEQFF. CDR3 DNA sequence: TGCGCCAGCAGCTTGATTTCCTCAGGAGAGCAGTTCTTC.

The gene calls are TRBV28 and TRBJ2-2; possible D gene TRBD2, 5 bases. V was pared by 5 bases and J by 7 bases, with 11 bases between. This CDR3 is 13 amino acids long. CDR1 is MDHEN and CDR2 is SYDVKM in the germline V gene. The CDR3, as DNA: TGTGCCAGCAGTGCCCCCGGGAACGGGGAGCTGTTTTTT. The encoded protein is CASSAPGNGELFF.

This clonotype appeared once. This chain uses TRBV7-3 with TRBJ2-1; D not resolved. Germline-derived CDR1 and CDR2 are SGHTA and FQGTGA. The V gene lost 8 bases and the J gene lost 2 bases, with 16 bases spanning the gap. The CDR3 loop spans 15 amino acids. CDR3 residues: CASGPPGPTYNEQFF. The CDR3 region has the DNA TGTGCCAGCGGACCCCCGGGCCCAACCTACAATGAGCAGTTCTTC.

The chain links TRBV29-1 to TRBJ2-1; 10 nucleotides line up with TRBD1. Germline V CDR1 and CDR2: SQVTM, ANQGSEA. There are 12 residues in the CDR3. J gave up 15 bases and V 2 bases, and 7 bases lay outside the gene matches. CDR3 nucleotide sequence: TGCAGCGTTGAAAACCCTTGGGACAGGGGGTTCTTC. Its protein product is CSVENPWDRGFF.

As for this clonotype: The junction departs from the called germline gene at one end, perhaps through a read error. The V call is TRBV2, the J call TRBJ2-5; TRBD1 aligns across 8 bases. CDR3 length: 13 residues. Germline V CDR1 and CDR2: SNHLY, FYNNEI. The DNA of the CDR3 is TGTGCCAGCAGCGGACTGGACAGGGTGTACCCCAACTTC. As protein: CASSGLDRVYPNF. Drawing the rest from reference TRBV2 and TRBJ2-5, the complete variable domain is EPEVTQTPSHQVTQMGQEVILRCVPISNHLYFYWYRQILGQKVEFLVSFYNNEISEKSEIFDDQFSVERPDGSNFTLKIRSTKLEDSAMYFCASSGLDRVYPNFGPGTRLLVL.

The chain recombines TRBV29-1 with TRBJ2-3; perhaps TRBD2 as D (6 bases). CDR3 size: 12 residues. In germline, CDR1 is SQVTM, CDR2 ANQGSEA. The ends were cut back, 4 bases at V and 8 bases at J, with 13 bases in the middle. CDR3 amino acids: CSVVAEVGTQYF. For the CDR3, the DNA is TGCAGCGTTGTAGCGGAGGTTGGTACGCAGTATTTT.

CDR3 sequence: CASSPGLAGYNEQFF. CDR3 nucleotide sequence: TGTGCCAGCAGCCCCGGACTAGCGGGTTACAATGAGCAGTTCTTC. This chain links TRBV9 with TRBJ2-1, with TRBD2 matching over 11 bases. Per germline, CDR1 SGDLS and CDR2 YYNGEE. J gave up 4 bases and V 4 bases, and 4 bases lay outside the gene matches. This CDR3 has 15 amino acids.